This T cell receptor beta chain was identified in a study of control samples from healthy donors and cancer patients. Germline CDR1 SGHRS, CDR2 YFSETQ. The CDR3 consists of 15 residues. The V end was cut by 5 bases, the J end by 7 bases, with 20 bases between. Sequenced by immunoSEQ multiplex PCR; TCRdb stores in-frame clones only, minus some. Among 70,000 or so clones listed, 85% to 90% were seen once. This TCR derives from a man in his 60s with lung cancer. Input material: PBMCs. V gene TRBV5-1 combines with J gene TRBJ2-3; a possible D gene is TRBD2 (7 bases). In DNA form, the CDR3 reads TGCGCCAGCAGGAGCAGCGGGGACACCCTTAATACGCAGTATTTT. This codes for CASRSSGDTLNTQYF.